This record looks at one TCR beta chain sequence and its context. The antigen is not known. V lost 2 bases to trimming and J lost 8 bases, with 16 bases between them. The germline V gene encodes CDR1 GTSNPN and CDR2 SVGIG (reference sequence). The CDR3 spans 14 residues. This sample was included in a study of T cell responses to AZD1222 COVID-19 vaccine. Findings and limits, study-wide: Every sample of the repertoires postdated the peak T cell response. Clonal diversity may have been underestimated in mostly white British donors.

TCRdb's table, derived via immunoSEQ multiplex PCR, lists solely in-frame clones and lacks some. The sample includes tens of thousands of clones, roughly 90% of them seen just once. Investigators merged groups given second doses at roughly 4 or roughly 12 weeks. The receptor was isolated from an adult who received the AZD1222 COVID-19 vaccine. The material was peripheral blood, obtained 28 days after the second AZD1222 dose. V and J are TRBV30 and TRBJ2-1; D remains unclear. CDR3 nucleotides: TGTGCCTGGAGTCCCGCGAGTAGGTTCGATGAGCAGTTCTTC. It yields the protein CAWSPASRFDEQFF.